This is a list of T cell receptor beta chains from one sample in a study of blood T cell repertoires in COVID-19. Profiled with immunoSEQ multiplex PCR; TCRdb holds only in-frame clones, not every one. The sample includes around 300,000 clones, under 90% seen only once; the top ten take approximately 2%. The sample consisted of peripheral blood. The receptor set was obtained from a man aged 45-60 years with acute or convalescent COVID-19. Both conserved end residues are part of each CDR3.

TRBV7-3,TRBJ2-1,CASSSTGGNEQFF
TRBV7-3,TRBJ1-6,CASSLTWQGNSPLHF
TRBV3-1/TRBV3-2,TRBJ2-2,CASSQATLNTGELFF
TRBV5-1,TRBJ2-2,CASTNAPGTNTGELFF
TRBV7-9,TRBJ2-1,CASAGGRGRFNEQFF
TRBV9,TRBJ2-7,CASRRPQGGSSYEQYF
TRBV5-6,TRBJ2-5,CASSFYGTNQETQYF
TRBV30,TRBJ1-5,CAITFKTGELRNQPQHF
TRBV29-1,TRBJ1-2,CSALAGHRNYGYTF
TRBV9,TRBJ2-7,CASSLGRTRSYEQYF
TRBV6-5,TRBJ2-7,CASSPGTVYEQYF
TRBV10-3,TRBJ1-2,CGAGTVKFGYTF
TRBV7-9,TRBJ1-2,CASSLGRGIDGYTF
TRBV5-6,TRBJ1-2,CASSTRGQPNGYTF
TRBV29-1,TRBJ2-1,CSVESRLVSEQFF
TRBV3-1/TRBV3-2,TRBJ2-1,CASSRRLAGGRDEQFF
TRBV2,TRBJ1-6,CASSEGSSHNSPLHF
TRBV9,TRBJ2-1,CASSVAGLAGNNEQFF
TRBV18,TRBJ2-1,CASSPGTSGGEQFF
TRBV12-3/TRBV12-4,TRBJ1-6,CASSGLMASPLHF
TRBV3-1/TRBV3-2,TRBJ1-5,CASSRDRERPQHF
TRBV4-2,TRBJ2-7,CASSQVGTGGSEQYF
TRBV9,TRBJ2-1,CASSVDLYNEQFF
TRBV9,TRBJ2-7,CASSVAGSGGYEQYF
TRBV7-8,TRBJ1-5,CASSYKPGQGNQPQHF
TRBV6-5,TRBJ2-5,CAAHTGEETQYF
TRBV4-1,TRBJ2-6,CASSQPPGVDSGANVLTF